This section outlines one T cell receptor (beta chain) sequence together with its context. Its specificity is not known. The data were taken from a study of CD8 T cells in ankylosing spondylitis. General study points: Clones linked to the disease showed a CD8+ phenotype. They occurred at relatively low frequencies in peripheral blood.

TCRdb re-analysed the 5' RACE reads in MiXCR, keeping a single row per CDR3 protein. There are roughly 160,000 distinct CDR3 sequences in the sample; approximately 9.9% occur only once, and less than 15% lies in the top ten. The receptor comes from a female donor with ankylosing spondylitis or in good health (not recorded which). Material for sequencing was blood, either unsorted or a sorted T cell fraction (not recorded which).

The DNA of the CDR3 is TGTGCCAGCAGCACCCGGACAGGGAGATATGGCTACACCTTC. Protein sequence: CASSTRTGRYGYTF. V is TRBV9 and J is TRBJ1-2; 8 nucleotides align to TRBD1. Germline-derived CDR1 and CDR2 are SGDLS and YYNGEE. The junction had 7 bases not matched to a gene; V was cut back by 4 bases and J by 5 bases. The CDR3 spans 14 residues.